This passage covers 7 T cell receptor beta chains from one sample sequenced in a study of OX40 agonist ivuxolimab in advanced cancers. The library was generated by the immunoSEQ multiplex PCR assay. TCRdb took this table from immuneACCESS and kept in-frame rearrangements with V and J called. Such tables lack part of the clones; where checked against another copy, unresolved V genes explain under half of the gap, and the rest is unexplained. The sample contains roughly 75,000 clones, more than 75% of them found a single time. The leading ten clones occupy around 0.79% of the sample. The sample was CD4+ or CD8+ T cells sorted from blood, taken in a trial of the OX40 agonist ivuxolimab. The receptors derive from an adult with an advanced solid tumor such as melanoma, head and neck, liver or kidney cancer.

The chain employs TRBV7-7 and TRBJ2-5, with D possibly matching TRBD2 (5 bases). The length of the CDR3 is 13 residues. Germline V gene lookup returns CDR1 SSHAT and CDR2 FNYEAQ (reference sequence). Trimming shortened V by 5 bases and J by 5 bases, and 12 bases separated the two germline ends. The chain's CDR3 is CASSQNRGETQYF. The CDR3 region has the DNA TGTGCCAGCAGCCAAAATAGAGGGGAGACCCAGTACTTC.

V gene TRBV2 combines with J gene TRBJ2-2; no firm D call. V lost 8 bases and J 3 bases, leaving 4 bases between the germline ends. Germline loops: CDR1 SNHLY, CDR2 FYNNEI. The CDR3 length is 11 residues. This chain's CDR3 is CASFYTGELFF. The CDR3 DNA is TGTGCCAGCTTTTACACCGGGGAGCTGTTTTTT.

In this sample, this clone turned up a few times. V gene TRBV15 combines with J gene TRBJ1-5, with 9 bases aligning to TRBD1. Germline-derived CDR1 and CDR2 are LNHNV and YYDKDF (reference sequence). The CDR3 covers 17 residues. Trimming at V came to 3 bases and at J to 0 bases, leaving 6 bases not matched to a gene. The CDR3 DNA follows: TGTGCCACCAGCAGGGGACAGGGACGATATAGCAATCAGCCCCAGCATTTT. Translated: CATSRGQGRYSNQPQHF.

CDR3 residues: CASSHTGTGVPSGSYEQYF. CDR3 bases: TGCGCCAGCAGTCACACCGGGACAGGGGTCCCTTCGGGGTCCTACGAGCAGTACTTC. The chain links TRBV23-1 to TRBJ2-7, with 10 bases identical to TRBD1. TRBV23-1 is sorted into the ORF group, with uncertain function. Trimming took 3 bases from V and 1 from J; bases not matched to a gene: 15. This CDR3 is built from 19 residues.

The V and J genes are TRBV28 and TRBJ2-1, with 7 bases lining up with TRBD1. CDR3 length equals 17 residues. Germline V gives CDR1 MDHEN, CDR2 SYDVKM. J was trimmed by 0 bases and V by 5 bases; bases with no gene match: 10. The CDR3 loop is CASSRTTGTSSYNEQFF. The CDR3 coding sequence is TGTGCCAGCAGTCGCACGACAGGGACGAGCTCCTACAATGAGCAGTTCTTC.

This chain connects TRBV2 to TRBJ2-7; tentative D call: TRBD1 (6 bases). CDR1 and CDR2 (germline): SNHLY, FYNNEI. Trimming removed 7 bases from V and 2 bases from J, with 12 bases in between. The length of the CDR3 is 13 residues. The CDR3 nucleotides read TGTGCCAGCACACAGGACAGAGCCTACGAGCAGTACTTC. Encoded protein: CASTQDRAYEQYF.

This chain links TRBV2 with TRBJ1-6; no clear D gene. Germline V CDR1 and CDR2: SNHLY, FYNNEI. The CDR3 runs 15 residues. Trimming took off 4 bases at V and 9 bases at J, with 16 bases between the two ends. The chain's CDR3 is CASSVGTRGISPLHF. CDR3 in DNA: TGTGCCAGCAGTGTCGGTACCAGAGGCATTTCACCCCTCCACTTT.